What follows describes a single T cell receptor beta chain. Antigen specificity is unknown. Clones were read by immunoSEQ multiplex PCR, and TCRdb kept only the in-frame ones, dropping some. Of some 110,000 clones in the sample, 86% were seen once. The validation cohort, a group of 130 or so subjects, included the donors and was separate from the approximately 650-subject first cohort. These data originate in a study of cytomegalovirus exposure and HLA in healthy donors. Study-level results: The authors listed approximately 150 TCR beta chains as cytomegalovirus-associated.

Trimming removed 3 bases from V and 4 bases from J; junction bases left unmatched: 8. CDR3 length equals 16 residues. CDR1 LNHDA and CDR2 SQIVND come from the germline V gene (reference sequence). The TCR comes from a man between 18 and 29 years old in good health and CMV-seronegative. V gene TRBV19 combines with J gene TRBJ2-3; the match to TRBD2 covers 9 bases. The sample consisted of PBMCs. The CDR3 bases are TGTGCCAGTAGTATTGTGGCGGGAGGGCCCTCAGATACGCAGTATTTT. Translating it yields CASSIVAGGPSDTQYF. Looking up the rest from reference TRBV19 and TRBJ2-3 gives the full variable domain: DGGITQSPKYLFRKEGQNVTLSCEQNLNHDAMYWYRQDPGQGLRLIYYSQIVNDFQKGDIAEGYSVSREKKESFPLTVTSAQKNPTAFYLCASSIVAGGPSDTQYFGPGTRLTVL.